This T cell receptor (beta chain) comes out of a study of Ad26.COV2.S vaccination and SARS-CoV-2 variants. In the study overall: Ad26.COV2.S shots went into the muscle once or twice, 56 days apart.

Comments on this clone: The antigen is not known.

Treatment noted: 15 to 20 received Ad26.COV2.S at low or high dose, single or two shots; roughly five received placebo; per-sample allocation not given. Vaccine and placebo recipients were sampled on day 63 after the first injection. Study observations and caveats: Recipients of vaccine and of placebo showed similar breadth of their non-spike TCR repertoires.

Libraries were prepared by immunoSEQ multiplex PCR; TCRdb keeps only in-frame clonotypes and omits some of them. The repertoire holds fewer than 300,000 clones, about 90% seen once, with approximately 3.3% in the top ten. This CDR3 comprises 13 residues. V was shortened by 6 bases and J by 2 bases, with 10 bases between the two germline ends. The source material was peripheral blood, sampled in a trial of Ad26.COV2.S vaccine versus placebo. The TCR was taken from a person between 18 and 65 years old who received the Ad26.COV2.S COVID-19 vaccine or a placebo. The V gene is TRBV12-3 or TRBV12-4, the J gene TRBJ2-5; no reliable D call. CDR3 protein: CASSPQLQETQYF. CDR3 DNA: TGTGCCAGCAGCCCTCAGCTACAAGAGACCCAGTACTTC.